The next 14 T cell receptor beta chains were all read from a single sample in a study of blood T cells in healthy people across ages. Using a J-beta primer mix together with a sample-barcoded 5' primer, a second PCR was run for roughly 6 to 11 cycles. TCRdb recomputed calls from the 5' RACE reads with MiXCR, one row per CDR3 protein. The sample has 1.2 million to 1.5 million distinct CDR3 sequences; roughly 40% are singletons. The sample comprised blood. The receptors were gathered from a woman under 30 in good health.

V usage is TRBV6-2 or TRBV6-3 and J usage is TRBJ2-7; TRBD1 is a possible D gene (6 bases). Trimming pared 5 bases from V and 0 bases from J, leaving 14 bases between. Germline V lookup: CDR1 MNHEY, CDR2 SVGEGT. The CDR3 has 15 residues. The CDR3 here is CASSPGQSRSYEQYF. CDR3 coding DNA: TGTGCCAGCAGTCCCGGACAGAGTCGCTCCTACGAGCAGTACTTC.

The V gene is TRBV6-5, the J gene TRBJ1-6, with a weak D call TRBD1 (6 bases). The V and J ends lost 2 bases and 10 bases respectively, with 18 bases between them. This CDR3 contains 16 residues. In germline, CDR1 is MNHEY, CDR2 SVGAGI. The CDR3 DNA sequence: TGTGCCAGCAGTTACGGGGGGGCAGGAGTCGGGTCACCCCTCCACTTT. It is translated as CASSYGGAGVGSPLHF.

This clonotype is a singleton in its sample. The rearrangement joins TRBV27 to TRBJ1-6; D is unresolved. V dropped 3 bases and J dropped 6 bases, with 18 bases sitting between them. The CDR3 totals 17 residues. CDR1 is MNHEY, CDR2 SMNVEV, per germline (reference sequence). CDR3 nucleotides: TGTGCCAGCAGTTTCCGGCGGGGAACGGGAACTAATTCACCCCTCCACTTT. Its protein product is CASSFRRGTGTNSPLHF.

There are a few counts of this clonotype. This CDR3 is CAHRGLTNLDEQFF. CDR3 DNA sequence: TGTGCCCATAGGGGACTAACCAATCTAGATGAGCAGTTCTTC. V and J are TRBV7-2 and TRBJ2-1, with TRBD2 matching 7 bases. The ends lost 11 bases at V and 8 bases at J; junction bases unmatched: 15. Germline CDR1 is SGHTA and CDR2 is FQGNSA. This CDR3 is 14 amino acids long.

This clonotype has at least ten counts. J is TRBJ2-7 and V is TRBV7-9; D remains unclear. Trimming took 0 bases from V and 2 from J, leaving 8 bases between them. CDR3 length equals 14 residues. Germline assignment: CDR1 SEHNR and CDR2 FQNEAQ (reference sequence). The CDR3 DNA sequence: TGTGCCAGCAGCTTAGCAGGCAGAGCCTACGAGCAGTACTTC. This sequence encodes CASSLAGRAYEQYF.

This clonotype has just a few counts. The chain uses TRBV13 and TRBJ2-5; TRBD2 might be the D (6 bases). The better agreement between TRBJ2-7 and the DNA end casts doubt on the J call. The V gene's germline CDR1 is PRHDT and CDR2 FYEKMQ (reference sequence). This CDR3 has 17 amino acids. CDR3 nucleotides: TGTGCCAGCAGCCCCGGACTACCCACCAGAGGAGACTACGAGCAGTACTTC. This codes for CASSPGLPTRGDYEQYF.

The V and J genes are TRBV4-1 and TRBJ2-7, with D possibly TRBD1 on 6 matching bases. CDR3 size: 15 residues. The germline V gene encodes CDR1 MGHRA and CDR2 YSYEKL. V was pared by 0 bases and J by 3 bases, with 12 bases between. Here the CDR3 DNA reads TGCGCCAGCAGCCAAGACGCACAGGGCTTCTACGAGCAGTACTTC. Amino acids: CASSQDAQGFYEQYF.

The chain has TRBV20-1 and TRBJ2-7; maybe TRBD1 (5 bases). The V gene's germline CDR1 is DFQATT and CDR2 SNEGSKA (reference sequence). V shed 0 bases and J shed 2 bases, with 11 bases lying between them. The CDR3 spans 14 residues. CDR3 in amino acids: CSARDSQGAYEQYF. CDR3 coding DNA: TGCAGTGCTAGAGATTCCCAGGGTGCCTACGAGCAGTACTTC.

Points on this clonotype: An end of the junction does not agree with germline; a read error may underlie this. This sequence joins TRBV10-3 and TRBJ2-3; tentatively, D is TRBD2 (5 bases). The CDR3 extends over 14 amino acids. CDR1 and CDR2 (germline): ENHRY, SYGVKD. In DNA, the CDR3 is TGTGCCGTCAGTAATAGCGTTAGCACAGATACGCAGTATTTT. It translates to CAVSNSVSTDTQYF.

The chain links TRBV5-6 to TRBJ1-2; D is ambiguous. Trimming took 1 base from V and 6 from J, leaving 7 bases between them. CDR3 length: 12 residues. Germline values: CDR1 SGHDT, CDR2 YYEEEE. The CDR3 DNA follows: TGTGCCAGCAGCTTGCAAACGGATGGCTACACCTTC. The encoded protein is CASSLQTDGYTF.

V and J are TRBV7-9 and TRBJ1-1, with 7 bases identical to TRBD1. J lost 11 bases, V lost 5 bases, and 17 bases had no gene match. The CDR3 sequence is 15 residues long. From germline, CDR1 is SEHNR and CDR2 FQNEAQ (reference sequence). The DNA of the CDR3 is TGTGCCAGCAGCCAACTGACAGGGAGAGGCCCAGGGGCTTTCTTT. Its protein product is CASSQLTGRGPGAFF.

The J gene is TRBJ1-1, the V gene TRBV2; weak D call: TRBD1 (5 bases). V was clipped by 8 bases and J by 0 bases, with 13 bases between them. CDR1 SNHLY and CDR2 FYNNEI come from the germline V gene. The length of the CDR3 is 14 residues. The CDR3 coding sequence is TGTGCCAGCTGGGGGTCACCCCTGAACACTGAAGCTTTCTTT. Its protein product is CASWGSPLNTEAFF. Full variable domain (rest looked up from reference TRBV2 and TRBJ1-1): EPEVTQTPSHQVTQMGQEVILRCVPISNHLYFYWYRQILGQKVEFLVSFYNNEISEKSEIFDDQFSVERPDGSNFTLKIRSTKLEDSAMYFCASWGSPLNTEAFFGQGTRLTVV.

The V call is TRBV30, the J call TRBJ2-7; D may match TRBD1 or TRBD2 (6 bases each). Germline lookup yields CDR1 GTSNPN and CDR2 SVGIG (reference sequence). This CDR3 is built from 10 residues. V dropped 2 bases and J dropped 11 bases, with 10 bases sitting between them. The CDR3: CAWSRGTKYF. CDR3 nucleotide sequence: TGTGCCTGGAGTCGGGGGACAAAGTACTTC.

This clonotype came up a few times. This chain connects TRBV28 to TRBJ2-1; 9 bases are shared with TRBD1. With V trimmed by 6 bases and J by 10 bases, 7 bases remained unmatched. Germline CDR1 reads MDHEN; CDR2 reads SYDVKM. The CDR3 loop spans 13 amino acids. The CDR3: CASRLDRGGEQFF. The CDR3 bases are TGTGCCAGCAGACTCGACAGGGGGGGAGAGCAGTTCTTC.